This T cell receptor (beta chain) was documented in a study of blood T cell repertoires in COVID-19. Germline V gives CDR1 SQVTM, CDR2 ANQGSEA. CDR3 size: 12 residues. The V end was cut by 3 bases, the J end by 6 bases, with 9 bases between. Repertoires were generated with immunoSEQ multiplex PCR, while TCRdb's copy carries only in-frame clones and drops some. The sample shows 200,000 to 250,000 clones, around nine tenths of them seen only once. The chain uses TRBV29-1 and TRBJ2-1; the D gene is possibly TRBD2 (6 bases). This clonotype originated in a woman in her fifties or sixties with acute COVID-19. The sequenced sample was PBMCs or T cells enriched from blood (not recorded which). This chain's CDR3 is CSVESSGNEQFF. For the CDR3, the DNA is TGCAGCGTTGAGAGTAGCGGCAATGAGCAGTTCTTC.